Below, one TCR beta chain is given with its context. This sample was included in a study of blood T cell repertoires in COVID-19. Study-level background: Nucleic acid was either cDNA or gDNA, and it came from T cells, B-cell-depleted T cells, or PBMCs.

Germline V gene lookup returns CDR1 GTSNPN and CDR2 SVGIG (reference sequence). The CDR3 length is 14 residues. V lost 4 bases to trimming and J lost 4 bases; unmatched junction nucleotides: 7. Clones were sequenced by immunoSEQ multiplex PCR, and TCRdb holds only the in-frame ones, with some missing. Here the sample spans 350,000 to 450,000 clones, about 88% being singletons. The sequencing sample was made of PBMCs or T cells enriched from blood (not recorded which). The TCR originated in a woman younger than 30 who had been exposed to COVID-19. The V gene is TRBV30, the J gene TRBJ1-1; 9 bases fit TRBD1. The CDR3, as DNA: TGTGCCTGGAAGGGTGACAGGGGGATCACTGAAGCTTTCTTT. This codes for CAWKGDRGITEAFF. Combining the CDR3 with reference TRBV30 and TRBJ1-1 gives the whole variable domain SQTIHQWPATLVQPVGSPLSLECTVEGTSNPNLYWYRQAAGRGLQLLFYSVGIGQISSEVPQNLSASRPQDRQFILSSKKLLLSDSGFYLCAWKGDRGITEAFFGQGTRLTVV.